The rows below give T cell receptor beta chains drawn from one sample of a study of blood T cell repertoires in COVID-19. This table comes from immunoSEQ multiplex PCR, and its TCRdb copy is limited to in-frame clones, with some not included. The sample records around 76,000 clones, approximately 85% being singletons. The sequencing sample was made of peripheral blood. These TCRs come from a man at least 80 years old with acute or convalescent COVID-19. CDR3s include the opening cysteine and the closing phenylalanine or tryptophan. A D gene is named only where the DNA matches it firmly. The size field is filled for only some rows; it gives once, few, many or a size class.

cdr3_nt | cdr3_aa | v_call | clone_size | j_call | d_call
TGTGCCAGCAGTCTAAGCGATGCGACGGGTGGCTACACCTTC | CASSLSDATGGYTF | TRBV7-9 | - | TRBJ1-2 | -
TGCGCCAGCAGCTTAGGACAGGGGGCTTCCCAAGAGACCCAGTACTTC | CASSLGQGASQETQYF | TRBV5-1 | - | TRBJ2-5 | TRBD1
TGCGCCAGCAGCTTCGGCTCTAGCGGGAGCGGCACAGATACGCAGTATTTT | CASSFGSSGSGTDTQYF | TRBV5-1 | - | TRBJ2-3 | TRBD2
TGTGCCAGCAGTTTATGGGTGGGAGGAGGCTACACCTTC | CASSLWVGGGYTF | TRBV28 | - | TRBJ1-2 | -
TGTGCCAGCAGCTTAAAGGGGGCCTACGAGCAGTACTTC | CASSLKGAYEQYF | TRBV7-2 | few | TRBJ2-7 | -
TGTGCCAGCAGTTCCCGGTCACGACTAGCGGGAGTCGTTCTCGACTACAATGAGCAGTTCTTC | CASSSRSRLAGVVLDYNEQFF | TRBV6-2/TRBV6-3 | few | TRBJ2-1 | TRBD2
TGTGCCAGCGACCCTGGGGATCAGGGCACTGAAGCTTTCTTT | CASDPGDQGTEAFF | TRBV7-9 | once | TRBJ1-1 | -
TGTGCCAGCAGTTACTCGACTGGGGGGAATGGCTACACCTTC | CASSYSTGGNGYTF | TRBV6-6 | - | TRBJ1-2 | -
TGCGCCAGCAGCCAAGAAAATCGTAAGAGCTCTGGAAACACCATATATTTT | CASSQENRKSSGNTIYF | TRBV4-3 | - | TRBJ1-3 | -
TGTGCCAGCGGCCGGGACAGGGGGACAGATACGCAGTATTTT | CASGRDRGTDTQYF | TRBV2 | many | TRBJ2-3 | TRBD1
TGCGCCAGCAGCCAAGAGGCTAGCGGACAAGAGACCCAGTACTTC | CASSQEASGQETQYF | TRBV4-3 | - | TRBJ2-5 | TRBD2
TGTGCCATCAGTGATAACAGGGGAAACACCGGGGAGCTGTTTTTT | CAISDNRGNTGELFF | TRBV10-3 | - | TRBJ2-2 | TRBD1
TGTGCCAGCACGAGGGGACTAGCGGGGGTTGGGGAGCTGTTTTTT | CASTRGLAGVGELFF | TRBV2 | - | TRBJ2-2 | TRBD2
TGCGCCAGCAGCTTTACTGGACAGGGGTTGACCAAAAACATTCAGTACTTC | CASSFTGQGLTKNIQYF | TRBV5-1 | - | TRBJ2-4 | TRBD1
TGCGCCAGCAGCAGGGGTTCATCAATGACCCCCTACGAGCAGTACTTC | CASSRGSSMTPYEQYF | TRBV5-1 | - | TRBJ2-7 | -
TGTGCCAGCAGTGAGGTTCTAGCGGGGATGCCCTACGAGCAGTACTTC | CASSEVLAGMPYEQYF | TRBV2 | - | TRBJ2-7 | TRBD2
TGCGCCAGCAGCTTGCAGCTAGCGGACGAGCAGTACTTC | CASSLQLADEQYF | TRBV5-1 | few | TRBJ2-7 | TRBD2
TGTGCCAGCAGTTCCCCCCAGGGAATACTCGGGCGGTTCTTC | CASSSPQGILGRFF | TRBV28 | - | TRBJ2-1 | -
TGTGCCAGCAGCTTAGACCGGGTGTCCGTGAACACTGAAGCTTTCTTT | CASSLDRVSVNTEAFF | TRBV7-2 | - | TRBJ1-1 | -
TGTGCCAGCAGTCCGGGGGGCCCCTACGAGCAGTACTTC | CASSPGGPYEQYF | TRBV28 | - | TRBJ2-7 | -
TGTGCCATCAGCGGACGTACCGGGACTAGCACCTACGAGCAGTACTTC | CAISGRTGTSTYEQYF | TRBV10-3 | - | TRBJ2-7 | TRBD2
TGTGCCAGCAGCCCACTGGACAGGGGGCGGGAGACCCAGTACTTC | CASSPLDRGRETQYF | TRBV9 | - | TRBJ2-5 | TRBD1
TGTGCCAGCAGCCCCCAGGGAGGTACGCTGTTTTTT | CASSPQGGTLFF | TRBV11-2 | - | TRBJ1-4 | -
TGCGCCAGCAGCTACTTTCCGGGACTAGCGGGAGTTGAGCAGTTCTTC | CASSYFPGLAGVEQFF | TRBV4-1 | few | TRBJ2-1 | TRBD2
TGTGCCAGCAGCCGGGGACAGCTAGATCGAAATCAGCCCCAGCATTTT | CASSRGQLDRNQPQHF | TRBV7-9 | - | TRBJ1-5 | TRBD1
TGTGCCAGCAGTCTTTCTGATCAGCCCCAGCATTTT | CASSLSDQPQHF | TRBV28 | once | TRBJ1-5 | -
TGTGCCAGCAGCGCCAAGGGGGTTTCGGACTATGGCTACACCTTC | CASSAKGVSDYGYTF | TRBV21-1 | - | TRBJ1-2 | -
TGTGCCAGCAGCTTAGGACTAGCTCACAATGAGCAGTTCTTC | CASSLGLAHNEQFF | TRBV11-3 | - | TRBJ2-1 | TRBD2
TGCGCCAGCAGCTTGTCCGGGACTAATGAAAAACTGTTTTTT | CASSLSGTNEKLFF | TRBV5-1 | - | TRBJ1-4 | -
TGTGCCAGCAGCTTAGTAGTCGGGCTAGCGGTCTCCTACGAGCAGTACTTC | CASSLVVGLAVSYEQYF | TRBV7-9 | - | TRBJ2-7 | TRBD2
TGTGCCAGCAGTTCTGACAAAGAGACCCAGTACTTC | CASSSDKETQYF | TRBV5-6 | - | TRBJ2-5 | -
TGTGCCAGCAGCCAAGAAGGACTAGCGGAAGAGACCCAGTACTTC | CASSQEGLAEETQYF | TRBV3-1/TRBV3-2 | - | TRBJ2-5 | TRBD2
TGTGCCAGCAGCCCCCTCAGGGGGCGAAACACTGAAGCTTTCTTT | CASSPLRGRNTEAFF | TRBV7-2 | - | TRBJ1-1 | TRBD1
TGTGCCATCAGTGGGGCAGGGGGAGAGTGGAACTATGGCTACACCTTC | CAISGAGGEWNYGYTF | TRBV10-3 | - | TRBJ1-2 | TRBD1
TGTGCCAGCTCAGACAGGGATGGGCCCTACGAGCAGTACTTC | CASSDRDGPYEQYF | TRBV18 | - | TRBJ2-7 | TRBD1
TGTGCCAGCTCACACAGGGACAGGGTGAAAGGCTACACCTTC | CASSHRDRVKGYTF | TRBV18 | - | TRBJ1-2 | TRBD1
TGTGCCAGCAGTCCCCCGGGACTAGCGGGGCGTCAGTTCTTC | CASSPPGLAGRQFF | TRBV28 | - | TRBJ2-1 | TRBD2
TGTGCCAGCAGTTCAACAGGGAGAGGGGCCAACGTCCTGACTTTC | CASSSTGRGANVLTF | TRBV28 | few | TRBJ2-6 | -
TGTGCCAGCTCACCACCGAGAAGTACCAACTCTGGAAACACCATATATTTT | CASSPPRSTNSGNTIYF | TRBV18 | - | TRBJ1-3 | -
TGTGCCTGGAGGGGGCGCTCTGGAAACACCATATATTTT | CAWRGRSGNTIYF | TRBV30 | once | TRBJ1-3 | -
TGTGCCAGCAGCTCCCCCCGGGACAGGGTGGCCGGGGAGCTGTTTTTT | CASSSPRDRVAGELFF | TRBV7-2 | - | TRBJ2-2 | TRBD1
TGCGCCACTTCCCGGACAGGGACGAACACTGAAGCTTTCTTT | CATSRTGTNTEAFF | TRBV5-1 | once | TRBJ1-1 | TRBD1
TGTGCCAGCACGGGAGGGAGCACAGATACGCAGTATTTT | CASTGGSTDTQYF | TRBV6-5 | - | TRBJ2-3 | TRBD2
TGTGCCAGCAGTTACTCACAGGGGGGGCTTTACGAGCAGTACTTC | CASSYSQGGLYEQYF | TRBV6-2/TRBV6-3 | - | TRBJ2-7 | -
TGCGCCAGCAGTGAGTCGTTGTATAGCAATCAGCCCCAGCATTTT | CASSESLYSNQPQHF | TRBV10-2 | once | TRBJ1-5 | -